A single sample gave rise to the 12 T cell receptor beta chains below, sequenced in a study of identical twins' blood T cells. Via MiXCR, TCRdb re-called the 5' RACE reads, giving one row per CDR3 protein. This table has approximately 1,200 distinct CDR3 sequences, approximately 80% appearing once. Material: PBMCs. Every receptor here comes from a woman aged 18-49 years in good health.

V and J are TRBV4-1 and TRBJ1-3, with a weak D call TRBD1 (6 bases). Germline V CDR1 and CDR2: MGHRA, YSYEKL. The length of the CDR3 is 17 residues. V was clipped by 2 bases and J by 0 bases, with 14 bases between them. The CDR3, as DNA: TGCGCCAGCAGCCAATTCTTCCAGGGGATCTCTGGAAACACCATATATTTT. Translated, it gives CASSQFFQGISGNTIYF.

The chain recombines TRBV6-5 with TRBJ2-1, with 12 bases lining up with TRBD2. This CDR3 region has 15 residues. Trimming took 0 bases from V and 8 from J; bases not matched to a gene: 2. Germline CDR1 reads MNHEY; CDR2 reads SVGAGI. In DNA, the CDR3 is TGTGCCAGCAGTTACTCCGGGACTAGCGGGTATGAGCAGTTCTTC. It codes for CASSYSGTSGYEQFF.

This chain joins TRBV7-3 and TRBJ2-7; 7 positions match TRBD1. Germline lookup yields CDR1 SGHTA and CDR2 FQGTGA. The CDR3 sequence is 13 residues long. Trimming cost V 6 bases and J 2 bases; bases outside gene matches: 4. The CDR3 coding sequence is TGTGCCAGCAGGGGGGACAGCACCTACGAGCAGTACTTC. This codes for CASRGDSTYEQYF.

The chain has TRBV4-3 and TRBJ1-6; D may be TRBD1 (5 bases). The ends were cut back, 5 bases at V and 0 bases at J, with 11 bases in the middle. Germline CDR1 reads LGHNA; CDR2 reads YSLEER. The CDR3 loop spans 16 amino acids. The CDR3 here is CASSTPDSSYNSPLHF. The CDR3 DNA follows: TGCGCCAGCAGCACTCCCGACAGCTCCTATAATTCACCCCTCCACTTT.

J is TRBJ2-5 and V is TRBV2; possible D gene TRBD1, 5 bases. This CDR3 is 13 amino acids long. Trimming cost V 8 bases and J 4 bases, with 14 bases left between them. The V gene's germline CDR1 is SNHLY and CDR2 FYNNEI. CDR3 amino acids: CASSFRGGETQYF. As DNA, the CDR3 is TGTGCCAGCTCCTTTAGGGGCGGAGAGACCCAGTACTTC.

V and J are TRBV18 and TRBJ1-4; the D gene is possibly TRBD1 (6 bases). CDR3 length equals 14 residues. Germline V gives CDR1 KGHSH, CDR2 LQKENI. Trimming removed 1 base at V and 3 bases at J, with 6 bases between. Written as DNA, the CDR3 is TGTGCCAGCTCACCACAGGGGGCTAATGAAAAACTGTTTTTT. This gives the protein CASSPQGANEKLFF.

The V and J genes are TRBV10-3 and TRBJ1-1; D call uncertain. The CDR3 covers 13 residues. CDR1 is ENHRY, CDR2 SYGVKD, per germline. Trimming cost V 4 bases and J 2 bases, with 8 bases left between them. The CDR3 region is CAISGTANTEAFF. The CDR3 DNA reads TGTGCCATCAGTGGGACCGCAAACACTGAAGCTTTCTTT.

Comment on this clonotype: The junction shows a germline mismatch at one end, possibly a read error. The genes are TRBV11-3 and TRBJ1-5; D ambiguous. The CDR3 covers 14 residues. CDR1 SGHNT and CDR2 YENEEA come from the germline V gene. The CDR3, as DNA: TGTGCCAGTAGCTTTGCAATAAGAACTCAGCCCCAGCATTTT. Its translation is CASSFAIRTQPQHF.

Remarks on this clonotype: Because it lacks the conserved phenylalanine or tryptophan at the end, this CDR3 is likely a read error. The chain couples TRBV7-6 to TRBJ2-3, with D unclear. The germline CDR1 and CDR2 sequences are SGHVS and FNYEAQ. Trimming left V 5 bases short and J 8 bases short, with 11 bases between. This CDR3 has 12 amino acids. DNA for the CDR3: TGTGCCAGCAGCCCGCGTGGTGGTACGCAGTATTGT. This encodes CASSPRGGTQYC.

This chain connects TRBV10-1 to TRBJ2-1, with 7 positions matching TRBD1. V lost 6 bases, J lost 6 bases, and 11 bases stayed unmatched. There are 15 residues in the CDR3. Looked up from germline, CDR1 is WNHNN and CDR2 is SYGVQD (reference sequence). The CDR3 reads CASRADRDSRNEQFF. In nucleotides, the CDR3 is TGCGCCAGCAGAGCTGACAGGGATTCACGCAATGAGCAGTTCTTC.

V gene TRBV28 combines with J gene TRBJ2-1; no reliable D call. V lost 5 bases and J 10 bases, leaving 9 bases between the germline ends. There are 11 residues in the CDR3. Germline values: CDR1 MDHEN, CDR2 SYDVKM. CDR3 sequence: CASSVSSEQFF. Written as DNA, the CDR3 is TGTGCCAGCAGTGTCTCATCAGAGCAGTTCTTC.

Concerning this clonotype: The junction does not match germline at one end; this may be a read error. J is TRBJ2-1 and V is TRBV7-7; maybe TRBD1 (6 bases). Germline V gene lookup returns CDR1 SSHAT and CDR2 FNYEAQ (reference sequence). The CDR3 is made up of 15 amino acids. The CDR3 nucleotides read TGTGCTAGCAGCTTAACAGGGAGCTCCTACAATGAGCAGTTCTTC. Translating gives CASSLTGSSYNEQFF.